This T cell receptor (beta chain) is drawn from a study of synovial regulatory T cells in juvenile arthritis. The protocol was immunoSEQ multiplex PCR, while the TCRdb copy is restricted to in-frame clones and leaves out a portion. Its table lists 6,400 or so clones. The sample consisted of Treg cells from blood. Subset given: remaining (HLA-DR-negative) circulating blood Treg cells. The TCR was taken from a donor aged 2-29 years with juvenile idiopathic arthritis.

The CDR3 sequence: CAISESSPGFGDTQYF. J is TRBJ2-3 and V is TRBV10-3; TCRdb reports TRBD2, a call that lacks DNA to check it against. Germline loops: CDR1 ENHRY, CDR2 SYGVKD. CDR3 length: 16 amino acids. Only the protein is available.